The 21 T cell receptor beta chains below were found in one sample sequenced in a study of monozygotic twins with inflammatory bowel disease. TCRdb reanalyzed the 5' RACE reads and collapses them to one entry per CDR3 protein, without DNA. The ten most abundant clones cover 2% to 3% of a sample with about 440,000 distinct CDR3 sequences. The sequenced sample was blood. The receptors originated from a human donor with ulcerative colitis or Crohn's disease, or a healthy co-twin of an affected twin (not recorded which).

V gene TRBV29-1 combines with J gene TRBJ2-1. Germline CDR1 reads SQVTM; CDR2 reads ANQGSEA. This CDR3 spans 11 amino acids. The CDR3 is CSVGSSSEQFF.

The rearrangement joins TRBV7-3 to TRBJ2-1; checking the TCRdb D call of TRBD1 is not possible without DNA. The germline CDR1 and CDR2 sequences are SGHTA and FQGTGA. This CDR3 region has 14 residues. The CDR3 reads CASGLSQGWNEQFF.

The gene calls are TRBV6-1 and TRBJ2-1; TCRdb returns TRBD1, unconfirmable since there is no DNA. This CDR3 has 19 residues. CDR1 is MNHNS and CDR2 is SASEGT in the germline V gene. The CDR3 here is CASSGGTGGPSGSYNEQFF.

V is TRBV7-2 and J is TRBJ2-1; TCRdb indicates TRBD1, and absent DNA this call remains unverified. Germline CDR1 is SGHTA and CDR2 is FQGNSA. This CDR3 is built from 13 residues. Here the CDR3 reads CASSSSQGDEQFF. The whole variable domain, filled in from reference TRBV7-2 and TRBJ2-1, reads GAGVSQSPSNKVTEKGKDVELRCDPISGHTALYWYRQSLGQGLEFLIYFQGNSAPDKSGLPSDRFSAERTGGSVSTLTIQRTQQEDSAVYLCASSSSQGDEQFFGPGTRLTVL.

The gene calls are TRBV20-1 and TRBJ2-7; without DNA, the TCRdb call of TRBD1 cannot be checked. Germline V gene sequence: CDR1 DFQATT, CDR2 SNEGSKA (reference sequence). The CDR3 is made up of 11 amino acids. The CDR3 loop is CSALNRGEQYF.

The rearrangement joins TRBV5-1 to TRBJ2-7. CDR1 SGHRS and CDR2 YFSETQ come from the germline V gene. CDR3 length: 14 residues. The CDR3 spells CASSLTQPYYEQYF.

This rearrangement joins TRBV3-1 to TRBJ2-1; lacking DNA, the TRBD2 call made by TCRdb goes unchecked. Germline loops: CDR1 LGHDT, CDR2 YNNKEL (reference sequence). The CDR3 runs 12 residues. CDR3 in amino acids: CASTSAGDEQFF.

The V call is TRBV7-2, the J call TRBJ1-4; lacking DNA, the TRBD1 call made by TCRdb goes unchecked. Germline CDR1 SGHTA, CDR2 FQGNSA. There are 15 residues in the CDR3. The CDR3 sequence is CASSFPGGTNEKLFF.

The gene calls are TRBV29-1 and TRBJ1-2. The germline CDR1 and CDR2 sequences are SQVTM and ANQGSEA. CDR3 length equals 15 residues. CDR3 sequence reads: CSVRAQGEGDYGYTF.

V is TRBV5-1 and J is TRBJ2-6. This CDR3 has 15 amino acids. Germline CDR1 and CDR2: SGHRS and YFSETQ. CDR3: CASSLPDAGANVLTF.

The gene calls are TRBV5-5 and TRBJ2-7; TCRdb lists TRBD1, though no DNA is available to test this call. The CDR3 is 16 amino acids. CDR1 is SGHKS and CDR2 is YYEKEE in the germline V gene (reference sequence). The CDR3 spells CASSAQPGQESYEQYF.

The V and J genes are TRBV9 and TRBJ2-1; TCRdb indicates TRBD2, and absent DNA this call remains unverified. The CDR3 consists of 17 residues. Germline CDR1 reads SGDLS; CDR2 reads YYNGEE. CDR3 region: CASSVRSGGDSRNEQFF.

This chain links TRBV19 with TRBJ1-2. CDR1 LNHDA and CDR2 SQIVND come from the germline V gene (reference sequence). The CDR3 totals 14 residues. CDR3 protein: CASSGVRPIYGYTF. Based on the CDR3 plus reference TRBV19 and TRBJ1-2, the full variable domain is DGGITQSPKYLFRKEGQNVTLSCEQNLNHDAMYWYRQDPGQGLRLIYYSQIVNDFQKGDIAEGYSVSREKKESFPLTVTSAQKNPTAFYLCASSGVRPIYGYTFGSGTRLTVV.

The V call is TRBV6-2 or TRBV6-3, the J call TRBJ1-5. The length of the CDR3 is 17 residues. Germline CDR1 and CDR2: MNHEY and SVGEGT. The CDR3 loop is CASSYEKRGLGNQPQHF.

The chain combines TRBV5-1 with TRBJ1-4; the TCRdb D gene call, TRBD1, has no DNA to confirm it. The CDR3 sequence is 18 residues long. Per the germline V gene, CDR1 is SGHRS and CDR2 is YFSETQ. The CDR3 sequence: CASSLDSPDRSTNEKLFF.

This rearrangement joins TRBV6-6 to TRBJ1-5. The CDR3 is 14 residues long. The germline V gene encodes CDR1 MNHNY and CDR2 SVGAGI (reference sequence). CDR3 in amino acids: CASSLPESGQPQHF.

The rearrangement joins TRBV5-1 to TRBJ1-1; the D call of TRBD1 rests on TCRdb alone, since no DNA is present to check it. The CDR3 runs 15 residues. CDR1 and CDR2 (germline): SGHRS, YFSETQ. CDR3 in amino acids: CASSSLLTGDREAFF.

The chain's CDR3 is CASSRGQATNTGELFF. V and J are TRBV18 and TRBJ2-2; TCRdb picks TRBD1, but there is no DNA to check that call. This CDR3 is 16 amino acids long. CDR1 and CDR2 (germline): KGHSH, LQKENI.

The chain is built from TRBV5-6 and TRBJ2-5; TCRdb names TRBD1, which stays unverified in the absence of DNA. The CDR3 loop spans 15 amino acids. CDR1 is SGHDT and CDR2 is YYEEEE in the germline V gene. This CDR3 is CASSRLTGGRETQYF.

J is TRBJ2-1 and V is TRBV20-1; TCRdb selects TRBD1, and the lack of DNA leaves this call unchecked. The CDR3 contains 18 residues. Germline CDR1 reads DFQATT; CDR2 reads SNEGSKA (reference sequence). The CDR3: CSARDVLRAGFSYNEQFF.

The J gene is TRBJ1-4, the V gene TRBV10-3; TCRdb lists TRBD1, though no DNA is available to test this call. Germline assignment: CDR1 ENHRY and CDR2 SYGVKD. The CDR3 runs to 15 residues. The CDR3 region is CAISPHQGIGEKLFF.